This TCR beta chain is from a study of cytomegalovirus exposure and HLA in healthy donors. Study outcomes and limitations: Analysis performed later showed TCR beta chains linked to HLA being more clonally expanded than equally common others. A link between a missense DCLRE1C variant and TCR beta V- and J-gene trimming emerged from a later analysis. An observed cluster of highly shared sequence variants was recorded as a likely sequencing artifact.

Donors in the study were healthy people who gave bone marrow. Comment on this clone: No antigen is known for it.

13 Jbeta primers and 60 Vbeta primers were used for the PCR. The table came from immunoSEQ multiplex PCR; TCRdb's copy has only in-frame clones and leaves some out. The sample has around 150,000 clones, roughly four fifths seen once. The CDR3 has 15 amino acids. Germline V CDR1 and CDR2: SGDLS, YYNGEE. V lost 3 bases and J 4 bases, leaving 16 bases between the germline ends. Specimen: PBMCs. This clonotype was obtained from a man aged 50-59 years in good health and CMV-seropositive. The gene calls are TRBV9 and TRBJ1-1; no reliable D call. The CDR3 DNA reads TGTGCCAGCAGCGCGTTCGGGGTCTCGGGCACTGAAGCTTTCTTT. Its protein is CASSAFGVSGTEAFF. Based on the CDR3 plus reference TRBV9 and TRBJ1-1, the full variable domain is DSGVTQTPKHLITATGQRVTLRCSPRSGDLSVYWYQQSLDQGLQFLIQYYNGEERAKGNILERFSAQQFPDLHSELNLSSLELGDSALYFCASSAFGVSGTEAFFGQGTRLTVV.